These 28 T cell receptor beta chains came from one sample sequenced in a study of cytomegalovirus exposure and HLA in healthy donors. The PCR had 60 Vbeta and 13 Jbeta primers. The repertoire was sequenced with immunoSEQ multiplex PCR; TCRdb's copy has only in-frame clones and lacks some. Its clone listing holds approximately 110,000 clones. The sample was PBMCs. These receptors all stem from a man aged 18 to 30 in good health and CMV-seronegative.

The rearrangement uses TRBV15 and TRBJ2-7; D is possibly TRBD2 (6 bases). CDR1 and CDR2 (germline): LNHNV, YYDKDF (reference sequence). The CDR3 runs 14 residues. Trimming pared 5 bases from V and 4 bases from J, leaving 15 bases between. CDR3 coding DNA: TGTGCCACCAGCTTTGGCGGGAAAAGGTACGAGCAGTACTTC. It yields the protein CATSFGGKRYEQYF.

The chain uses TRBV13 and TRBJ1-1; D gene ambiguous. The CDR3 runs 13 residues. Looked up from germline, CDR1 is PRHDT and CDR2 is FYEKMQ (reference sequence). Deletions cut 4 bases from V and 10 bases from J, with 16 bases between. In DNA, the CDR3 is TGTGCCAGCAGCTCTCCCGTGCACGTCGGAGCTTTCTTT. Translation gives CASSSPVHVGAFF.

This sequence joins TRBV28 and TRBJ1-5; no reliable D call. CDR3 length: 12 amino acids. The V end lost 5 bases, the J end lost 6 bases, and 8 bases lay between the germline ends. The germline CDR1 and CDR2 sequences are MDHEN and SYDVKM. DNA for the CDR3: TGTGCCAGCAGTGTGGGGAGTCAGCCCCAGCATTTT. Protein sequence: CASSVGSQPQHF.

V and J are TRBV7-9 and TRBJ2-5; D unresolved. Germline loops: CDR1 SEHNR, CDR2 FQNEAQ (reference sequence). This CDR3 spans 11 amino acids. V lost 5 bases and J 3 bases, leaving 4 bases between the germline ends. DNA for the CDR3: TGTGCCAGCAGCCCAAAAGAGACCCAGTACTTC. It translates to CASSPKETQYF.

V and J are TRBV5-5 and TRBJ1-5; D is ambiguous. Germline CDR1 and CDR2: SGHKS and YYEKEE (reference sequence). V lost 6 bases to trimming and J lost 4 bases, with 17 bases between them. The CDR3 is 15 amino acids. This chain's CDR3 is CASTPGGLSNQPQHF. As DNA, the CDR3 is TGTGCCAGCACCCCGGGAGGCCTGAGTAATCAGCCCCAGCATTTT.

The chain has TRBV27 and TRBJ1-5; the D gene is possibly TRBD1 (6 bases). Germline values: CDR1 MNHEY, CDR2 SMNVEV (reference sequence). The CDR3 contains 13 residues. Deletions cut 6 bases from V and 4 bases from J, with 10 bases between. Here the CDR3 reads CASSWTVNQPQHF. In DNA form, the CDR3 reads TGTGCCAGCAGCTGGACAGTAAATCAGCCCCAGCATTTT.

In DNA, the CDR3 is TGTGCCAGCAGCCAGGGATTAAGTGGAAACACCATATATTTT. This gives the protein CASSQGLSGNTIYF. The chain has TRBV7-9 and TRBJ1-3; a weak D match, TRBD1 (5 bases). Germline CDR1 and CDR2: SEHNR and FQNEAQ (reference sequence). The CDR3 contains 14 residues. V was shortened by 5 bases and J by 3 bases, with 11 bases between the two germline ends.

The chain employs TRBV4-1 and TRBJ1-1, with a possible D match to TRBD1 (5 bases). The CDR3 extends over 17 amino acids. Germline V gene lookup returns CDR1 MGHRA and CDR2 YSYEKL. Trimming left V 4 bases short and J 1 base short, with 19 bases between. DNA of the CDR3: TGCGCCAGCAGCCCCCCTCCGGGGGATTCATGGAACACTGAAGCTTTCTTT. Translating it yields CASSPPPGDSWNTEAFF.

The chain is built from TRBV10-1 and TRBJ2-1; weak D call: TRBD1 (5 bases). The V end lost 2 bases, the J end lost 2 bases, and 10 bases lay between the germline ends. The CDR3 is 15 residues long. CDR1 and CDR2 from the germline V gene are WNHNN and SYGVQD (reference sequence). The CDR3 DNA follows: TGCGCCAGCAGTGAGGGGTCAGGGCCCTACAATGAGCAGTTCTTC. Its protein is CASSEGSGPYNEQFF.

The rearrangement links TRBV5-1 to TRBJ2-2, with 7 bases that match TRBD1. Germline V gene sequence: CDR1 SGHRS, CDR2 YFSETQ. The CDR3 runs 15 residues. V dropped 4 bases and J dropped 6; count of bases not matched to a gene: 9. CDR3 in DNA: TGCGCCAGCAGCCTGGACGGACAGGTCCCCGGGGAGCTGTTTTTT. Its protein product is CASSLDGQVPGELFF.

The genes are TRBV5-4 and TRBJ2-5; D remains ambiguous. The end of the DNA aligns better with TRBJ2-7, so the J call may be wrong. CDR1 and CDR2 from the germline V gene are SGHNT and YYREEE (reference sequence). The CDR3 spans 13 residues. This chain's CDR3 is CASSVEISYEQYF. The CDR3 DNA follows: TGTGCCAGCAGCGTGGAGATCTCCTACGAGCAGTACTTC.

This sequence joins TRBV30 and TRBJ1-1; 9 nucleotides match TRBD1. This CDR3 is 13 amino acids long. Trimming cost V 3 bases and J 4 bases; bases outside gene matches: 3. Germline loops: CDR1 GTSNPN, CDR2 SVGIG (reference sequence). The CDR3 spells CAWSVTGGTEAFF. CDR3 nucleotides: TGTGCCTGGAGCGTGACAGGGGGCACTGAAGCTTTCTTT.

The chain is built from TRBV2 and TRBJ2-1; 16 nucleotides align to TRBD2. CDR3 size: 16 residues. The germline gives CDR1 SNHLY, CDR2 FYNNEI. Unmatched junction bases numbered 3, after V lost 6 bases and J lost 4 bases. DNA of the CDR3: TGTGCCAGCAGCGGGACTAGCGGGGGGGGATACAATGAGCAGTTCTTC. The encoded protein is CASSGTSGGGYNEQFF.

CDR3 nucleotide sequence: TGCAGCGTTGAAGATCTTCTTGAGACAGGGGCAATGTTTGGTGAGCAGTTCTTC. Translated, it gives CSVEDLLETGAMFGEQFF. This chain joins TRBV29-1 and TRBJ2-1; TRBD1 matches 8 bases. The CDR3 consists of 18 residues. The V gene's germline CDR1 is SQVTM and CDR2 ANQGSEA. With 0 bases clipped from V and 9 bases from J, the junction kept 19 bases outside the gene matches.

The chain combines TRBV2 with TRBJ1-5; 9 nucleotides agree with TRBD1. The junction had 3 bases not matched to a gene; V was cut back by 5 bases and J by 7 bases. Germline loops: CDR1 SNHLY, CDR2 FYNNEI. This CDR3 comprises 13 residues. CDR3 bases: TGTGCCAGCAGTCGGGACAGGGCCCAGCCCCAGCATTTT. Translated, it gives CASSRDRAQPQHF.

The chain uses TRBV7-9 and TRBJ2-7; D may be TRBD1 (6 bases). CDR1 is SEHNR, CDR2 FQNEAQ, per germline (reference sequence). Trimming left V 4 bases short and J 2 bases short, with 15 bases between. CDR3 length: 15 residues. The CDR3 sequence: CASSSRTDITYEQYF. The CDR3 nucleotides read TGTGCCAGCAGCTCCCGGACAGATATTACCTACGAGCAGTACTTC. Full variable domain (remainder filled in from reference TRBV7-9 and TRBJ2-7): DTGVSQNPRHKITKRGQNVTFRCDPISEHNRLYWYRQTLGQGPEFLTYFQNEAQLEKSRLLSDRFSAERPKGSFSTLEIQRTEQGDSAMYLCASSSRTDITYEQYFGPGTRLTVT.

This sequence joins TRBV9 and TRBJ2-1, with 8 bases fitting TRBD2. Germline CDR1 is SGDLS and CDR2 is YYNGEE. The V segment lost 4 bases and the J segment 3 bases; nucleotides outside the gene matches: 6. The CDR3 is 15 residues long. The CDR3 protein is CASSTGRAIYNEQFF. The CDR3 nucleotides are TGTGCCAGCAGCACCGGGAGGGCCATCTACAATGAGCAGTTCTTC.

The chain uses TRBV4-1 and TRBJ2-1; 7 bases are a match to TRBD2. V shed 1 base, J shed 2 bases, and the junction held 5 bases outside the gene matches. The CDR3 sequence is 16 residues long. Germline CDR1 and CDR2: MGHRA and YSYEKL. For the CDR3, the DNA is TGCGCCAGCAGCCAAGTGGGGAGGGCGACCTACAATGAGCAGTTCTTC. This sequence encodes CASSQVGRATYNEQFF.

Turning to this clone: Other DNA sequences in the same sample also yield this CDR3. The chain couples TRBV4-1 to TRBJ1-1; 7 bases match TRBD1. V trimming: 1 base; J trimming: 4 bases; junction bases outside the gene matches: 3. This CDR3 comprises 14 residues. The V gene's germline CDR1 is MGHRA and CDR2 YSYEKL. CDR3 residues: CASSQGQGGTEAFF. The CDR3 coding sequence is TGCGCCAGCAGCCAAGGACAGGGAGGCACTGAAGCTTTCTTT.

The chain couples TRBV14 to TRBJ2-5; D gene ambiguous. This CDR3 is 13 amino acids long. Germline lookup yields CDR1 SGHDN and CDR2 FVKESK. The V gene lost 4 bases and the J gene lost 4 bases, with 10 bases spanning the gap. The CDR3 is CASSRRPGETQYF. The DNA for the CDR3 is TGTGCCAGCAGCCGAAGGCCGGGAGAGACCCAGTACTTC. Complete variable domain (other parts from reference TRBV14 and TRBJ2-5): EAGVTQFPSHSVIEKGQTVTLRCDPISGHDNLYWYRRVMGKEIKFLLHFVKESKQDESGMPNNRFLAERTGGTYSTLKVQPAELEDSGVYFCASSRRPGETQYFGPGTRLLVL.

The rearrangement links TRBV5-6 to TRBJ1-2; D remains ambiguous. The V and J ends lost 0 bases and 0 bases respectively, with 12 bases between them. The CDR3 is 16 residues long. Germline CDR1 reads SGHDT; CDR2 reads YYEEEE. The CDR3 DNA is TGTGCCAGCAGCTTGGTGGAGGCAGGAGCTAACTATGGCTACACCTTC. Protein sequence: CASSLVEAGANYGYTF.

V gene TRBV28 combines with J gene TRBJ1-3; D uncertain. With 1 base removed from V and 0 bases from J, the gap between germline ends came to 13 bases. Germline-derived CDR1 and CDR2 are MDHEN and SYDVKM. There are 17 residues in the CDR3. CDR3 residues: CASSLYAGLNSGNTIYF. Written as DNA, the CDR3 is TGTGCCAGCAGTTTATACGCAGGTCTAAACTCTGGAAACACCATATATTTT.

The chain joins TRBV7-9 to TRBJ2-3; 9 nucleotides line up with TRBD2. Germline V gene data show CDR1 as SEHNR and CDR2 as FQNEAQ (reference sequence). V dropped 2 bases and J dropped 0; count of bases not matched to a gene: 6. The CDR3 is 17 residues long. The chain's CDR3 is CASSLWRGGSSTDTQYF. The CDR3 DNA is TGTGCCAGCAGCTTATGGCGGGGGGGTTCTAGCACAGATACGCAGTATTTT.

The V gene is TRBV5-6, the J gene TRBJ2-3, with 10 bases matching TRBD2. Germline CDR1 SGHDT, CDR2 YYEEEE. The CDR3 contains 16 residues. V lost 4 bases to trimming and J lost 1 base; unmatched junction nucleotides: 6. The DNA for the CDR3 is TGTGCCAGCAGCCTCCGGACTAGCGGACGCACAGATACGCAGTATTTT. Its translation is CASSLRTSGRTDTQYF.

J is TRBJ2-3 and V is TRBV6-1; tentative D call: TRBD2 (7 bases). Looked up from germline, CDR1 is MNHNS and CDR2 is SASEGT. The V and J ends lost 9 bases and 2 bases respectively, with 12 bases between them. This CDR3 is built from 13 residues. The CDR3 is CARGAGVTDTQYF. The CDR3 nucleotides are TGTGCCAGGGGGGCGGGAGTCACAGATACGCAGTATTTT.

The chain employs TRBV6-5 and TRBJ2-7; 8 bases are a match to TRBD1. CDR3 size: 15 residues. J lost 1 base, V lost 7 bases, and 9 bases had no gene match. Germline V gene sequence: CDR1 MNHEY, CDR2 SVGAGI. The CDR3 spells CASTPGGFRSYEQYF. CDR3 nucleotides: TGTGCCAGCACCCCAGGGGGCTTCAGGTCCTACGAGCAGTACTTC.

This sequence joins TRBV4-1 and TRBJ2-1; a weak D match, TRBD1 (5 bases). The germline V gene encodes CDR1 MGHRA and CDR2 YSYEKL. The CDR3 is 13 amino acids. Trimming stripped 8 bases from V and 7 bases from J, with 15 bases between. CDR3 sequence reads: CASGAYVGNEQFF. The CDR3 DNA is TGCGCCAGCGGGGCCTACGTGGGGAATGAGCAGTTCTTC.

V is TRBV6-4 and J is TRBJ1-1; D is ambiguous. V lost 5 bases, J lost 0 bases, and 7 bases lay in between. This CDR3 region has 13 residues. Germline V CDR1 and CDR2: MRHNA, SNTAGT. For the CDR3, the DNA is TGTGCCAGCAGTCAAGACATGAACACTGAAGCTTTCTTT. Translating gives CASSQDMNTEAFF.